These 8 T cell receptor beta chains originate from one sample sequenced in a study of CD8 T cells in Susac syndrome. An amount of RNA that ranged from roughly 0.45 to 1 ug was reverse transcribed with random hexamers. TCRdb fed the immunoSEQ multiplex PCR reads into MiXCR, producing one record per CDR3 protein. The table shows tens of thousands of distinct CDR3 sequences, with roughly 91% occurring only once. The material sequenced was CD8+ T cells from PBMCs. These TCRs come from a human donor with multiple sclerosis.

The chain carries TRBV6-2 or TRBV6-3 and TRBJ2-1, with D hard to call. The CDR3 is 12 residues long. The ends were cut back, 5 bases at V and 8 bases at J, with 10 bases in the middle. CDR1 is MNHEY and CDR2 is SVGEGT in the germline V gene. CDR3 coding DNA: TGTGCCAGCAGTCCCGCTGGAGATGAGCAGTTCTTC. Its translation is CASSPAGDEQFF.

This chain uses TRBV7-2 with TRBJ2-7; tentatively, D is TRBD1 (6 bases). This CDR3 has 14 residues. The V end lost 5 bases, the J end lost 4 bases, and 15 bases lay between the germline ends. Germline lookup yields CDR1 SGHTA and CDR2 FQGNSA. Here the CDR3 DNA reads TGTGCCAGCAGCGCTACAGGGAGTGGGTACGAGCAGTACTTC. It specifies CASSATGSGYEQYF.

This chain links TRBV5-4 with TRBJ2-1; weak D call: TRBD1 (8 bases). V lost 4 bases and J 7 bases, leaving 12 bases between the germline ends. This CDR3 comprises 13 residues. The germline CDR1 and CDR2 sequences are SGHNT and YYREEE (reference sequence). CDR3 coding DNA: TGTGCCAGCAGCCTACAGGGGGGGAATGAGCAGTTCTTC. Amino acids: CASSLQGGNEQFF.

The V and J genes are TRBV15 and TRBJ2-3; D is undetermined. Deletions cut 1 base from V and 7 bases from J, with 6 bases between. The CDR3 sequence is 12 residues long. CDR1 is LNHNV and CDR2 is YYDKDF in the germline V gene (reference sequence). Written as DNA, the CDR3 is TGTGCCACCAGCAGAGTAGTGCATACGCAGTATTTT. This sequence encodes CATSRVVHTQYF.

V and J are TRBV4-3 and TRBJ2-1; D gene uncertain. V was cut by 4 bases and J by 4 bases, with 8 bases left in between. This CDR3 is 13 amino acids long. The germline V gene has CDR1 LGHNA and CDR2 YSLEER. This CDR3 reads CASSLGKYNEQFF. CDR3 nucleotides: TGCGCCAGCAGCCTAGGAAAATACAATGAGCAGTTCTTC.

The chain joins TRBV5-8 to TRBJ1-1; no definite D call. CDR3 size: 14 residues. V was cut by 4 bases and J by 1 base, with 11 bases left in between. Germline V gene lookup returns CDR1 SGHTS and CDR2 YDEGEE. The CDR3 region has the DNA TGTGCCAGCAGCCCTCCCTGGGGGAACACTGAAGCTTTCTTT. Its protein is CASSPPWGNTEAFF.

CDR3 sequence: CASSLGMGADTEAFF. CDR3 sequence (DNA): TGTGCCAGCAGCTTAGGGATGGGGGCGGACACTGAAGCTTTCTTT. The rearrangement links TRBV11-1 to TRBJ1-1; maybe TRBD1 (6 bases). CDR3 length: 15 amino acids. Trimming removed 1 base at V and 3 bases at J, with 12 bases between. CDR1 SGHAT and CDR2 FQDESV come from the germline V gene (reference sequence).

In DNA form, the CDR3 reads TGCAGTGCTAGGGGAACAGGGCTCGGGGAAAAACTGTTTTTT. Translated, it gives CSARGTGLGEKLFF. The chain couples TRBV20-1 to TRBJ1-4; possibly TRBD1 for D (6 bases). Trimming shortened V by 3 bases and J by 8 bases, and 16 bases separated the two germline ends. Germline CDR1 DFQATT, CDR2 SNEGSKA (reference sequence). The CDR3 covers 14 residues.